This T cell receptor (beta chain) is from a study of cytomegalovirus exposure and HLA in healthy donors (dated by TCRdb to about 2017). Context from the whole study: The 666 repertoires of the first cohort and the 95 to 150 validation repertoires were produced on the same platform, according to a later analysis. The study aimed to test whether cataloging public T cell receptors could reveal signatures of past pathogen exposure. A separate validation cohort of over a hundred different subjects was used in addition to the roughly 620-subject first cohort. To predict cytomegalovirus infection status, the study combined high-throughput TCR immunosequencing, statistical association of individual TCRs with disease status, and machine learning. Results and caveats for the whole study, not just this receptor: According to the authors, the approach could potentially be generalized to other disease states and immunological phenotypes. Of the cluster scores, 94% were above 0 in a later analysis, which found that TCRs clustered in the first cohort also tended to co-occur in the 120 validation repertoires. The classifier was reported to diagnose cytomegalovirus status with high specificity and sensitivity in both the original and validation cohorts. Three of the identified cytomegalovirus-associated TCR beta chains were confirmed in vitro to be specific for cytomegalovirus antigens. Most TCR sequences were observed very rarely across donors, whereas some public TCRs were present in many individuals. A later analysis had no HLA typing for the validation cohort, so co-occurrence there was scored across all 130 or so repertoires. A total of fewer than 200 TCR beta chains were listed by the study as associated with cytomegalovirus.

The library was produced with the immunoSEQ multiplex PCR assay. From the authors' description of their analysis: A statistical classification framework was built to diagnose cytomegalovirus status from the catalog of TCR beta chain sequences. Here the immuneACCESS table is served through TCRdb, limited to in-frame sequences with V and J called. Missing clones are a known gap in these copies; in checked studies unresolved V genes cover under half, and the rest lacks a known reason. From that table come the V and J calls and clone size; the DNA was used to work out D and trimming. A total of roughly 250,000 clones appear in this sample, approximately 86% of them only once. The leading ten clones occupy less than 1.5% of the sample. CDR3 length: 16 amino acids, cysteine to phenylalanine. The CDR3 DNA has 48 bases and is translated from base 1. The CDR1 and CDR2 encoded by the germline V gene are MGHDK and SYGVNS. V has 4 bases trimmed and J has 4 bases trimmed; junction bases matching no gene number 8.

Comment on this clone: Its antigen remains undetermined. No much larger clone exists at a distance of one base, and base qualities are not known.

The donors were included in the validation cohort of some 110 subjects, a group kept apart from the roughly 670-subject first cohort. Sequenced material: PBMCs. This TCR was recovered from a woman aged 25-40 years in good health and CMV-seropositive. The rearranged segments are TRBV25-1 and TRBJ2-5; TRBD2 aligns with 11 central bases. The DNA sequence is as follows: TGTGCCAGCAGTGGCCATAGCGGGAGGGAGGGAGAGACCCAGTACTTC. Its translation reads: CASSGHSGREGETQYF. Joined to the reference TRBV25-1 and TRBJ2-5 proteins, this CDR3 gives the full variable domain: EADIYQTPRYLVIGTGKKITLECSQTMGHDKMYWYQQDPGMELHLIHYSYGVNSTEKGDLSSESTVSRIRTEHFPLTLESARPSHTSQYLCASSGHSGREGETQYFGPGTRLLVL.